Listed below are T cell receptor beta chains from one sample, sequenced in a study of CD8+CD57+ T cells in acquired aplastic anemia. TCRdb re-called the reads with MiXCR, one entry per CDR3 protein. The sample gives some 290,000 distinct CDR3 sequences, approximately 57% of which show up once; 7% to 9% is in the top ten. Sequenced material: sorted CD4+, CD8+, or CD8+CD57+ T cells (not recorded which) from PBMCs. All receptors derive from a human donor with severe aplastic anemia or a healthy control (not recorded which). Each CDR3 is given with its conserved first and last residue. The D gene is left open where the match is weak. Only some rows state a clone size, as once, few, many or a class for expanded clones.

d_gene	j_gene	abundance	v_gene	CDR3aa	CDR3nt
.	TRBJ2-5	.	TRBV7-3	CASSLTFRGLRMYF	TGTGCCAGCAGCTTAACGTTCCGGGGGCTAAGAATGTACTTC
TRBD1	TRBJ1-2	.	TRBV2	CASSKGGAGAVYGYTF	TGTGCCAGCAGTAAAGGGGGCGCTGGGGCAGTATATGGCTACACCTTC
TRBD1	TRBJ1-3	.	TRBV12-3/TRBV12-4	CASSSTGDGYTIYF	TGTGCCAGCAGTTCTACAGGGGACGGATACACCATATATTTT
.	TRBJ1-6	many	TRBV29-1	CSVEDECDLGVSYNSPLHF	TGCAGCGTTGAAGATGAGTGTGATCTGGGCGTTTCCTATAATTCACCCCTCCACTTT
.	TRBJ1-6	few	TRBV15	CATSRGGLGGGSPLHF	TGTGCCACCAGCAGAGGGGGCCTCGGGGGAGGTTCACCCCTCCACTTT
.	TRBJ1-5	.	TRBV18	CASSSGRQWPQHF	TGTGCCAGCTCATCCGGACGACAGTGGCCCCAGCATTTT
.	TRBJ1-2	.	TRBV24-1	CATSEGLNYGYTF	TGTGCCACCAGTGAAGGGCTCAACTATGGCTACACCTTC
.	TRBJ1-2	few	TRBV29-1	CSVDTRYGYTF	TGCAGCGTCGACACGAGGTATGGCTACACCTTC
.	TRBJ1-6	.	TRBV20-1	CSASSYGARDSPLHF	TGCAGTGCCAGCAGTTACGGGGCCAGAGATTCACCCCTCCACTTT
TRBD1	TRBJ1-4	.	TRBV7-9	CASSTRDRGDTEKLFF	TGTGCCAGCAGCACCCGGGACAGGGGAGACACTGAAAAACTGTTTTTT
TRBD2	TRBJ2-7	few	TRBV6-1	CAISDPGLGSYEQYF	TGTGCCATCAGTGACCCGGGACTAGGCTCCTACGAGCAGTACTTC
.	TRBJ1-1	.	TRBV29-1	CSVDHGTNTEAFF	TGCAGCGTTGACCACGGGACGAACACTGAAGCTTTCTTT
TRBD1	TRBJ1-1	.	TRBV29-1	CSSGGRGMNTEAFF	TGCAGCTCCGGGGGCAGGGGGATGAACACTGAAGCTTTCTTT